This TCR beta chain was observed in a study of cytomegalovirus exposure and HLA in healthy donors. Study-wide findings and caveats: It was reportedly the case that the classifier diagnosed cytomegalovirus status with high specificity and sensitivity. Cytomegalovirus association was listed for 150 or so TCR beta chains. The authors judged a highly shared variant cluster likely a sequencing artifact. There were reportedly fewer N-insertions in an Asian-associated ancestry cluster than the approximately 630-donor mean, in a later analysis.

The J segment lost 0 bases and the V segment lost 8 bases, leaving 5 bases of the junction unmatched. Germline V gene sequence: CDR1 SGHNT, CDR2 YENEEA. The CDR3 extends over 15 amino acids. As regards this clone: Its matching antigen is unknown.

Vbeta (60) and Jbeta (13) primers were used in the PCR. Sequencing was performed with immunoSEQ multiplex PCR; in TCRdb, only in-frame clones are kept and a portion is missing. The table lists 55,000 to 65,000 clones, approximately 79% of them singletons. This clonotype was sampled from a woman in her 30s in good health and CMV-seronegative. The chain joins TRBV11-3 to TRBJ1-3; 9 positions agree with TRBD1. Sequencing was performed on PBMCs. The CDR3 reads CASRGQGSSGNTIYF. DNA of the CDR3: TGTGCCAGCCGTGGACAGGGGTCCTCTGGAAACACCATATATTTT.